This section outlines one T cell receptor (beta chain) sequence together with its context. The target antigen is unknown. For sorted subsets, about 200 ng DNA per replicate equaled approximately 32,000 T cell genomes. Only in-frame clones appear in the TCRdb table, and some are missing; sequencing was by immunoSEQ multiplex PCR. The sample includes over a million clones, approximately 98.5% of them seen just once. This entry comes from a study of shared clonotypes between healthy human individuals. Broader study findings: Naive CD4 clonotypes were shared across a few donors at roughly 5.5%. An effect of sequencing depth on clonotype sharing among donors was expected.

This clonotype was obtained from a man aged 30-40 years in good health. The specimen was naive CD4+ T cells sorted from blood. The sample's subset: CD45RA+ positively selected.

Here the CDR3 DNA reads TGTGCCAGCAGGACAACAGGGACTGGAAACACCATATATTTT. Amino acids: CASRTTGTGNTIYF. The chain combines TRBV6-5 with TRBJ1-3, with D possibly being TRBD1 (6 bases). Germline V gives CDR1 MNHEY, CDR2 SVGAGI. Trimming pared 6 bases from V and 2 bases from J, leaving 11 bases between. The length of the CDR3 is 14 residues.